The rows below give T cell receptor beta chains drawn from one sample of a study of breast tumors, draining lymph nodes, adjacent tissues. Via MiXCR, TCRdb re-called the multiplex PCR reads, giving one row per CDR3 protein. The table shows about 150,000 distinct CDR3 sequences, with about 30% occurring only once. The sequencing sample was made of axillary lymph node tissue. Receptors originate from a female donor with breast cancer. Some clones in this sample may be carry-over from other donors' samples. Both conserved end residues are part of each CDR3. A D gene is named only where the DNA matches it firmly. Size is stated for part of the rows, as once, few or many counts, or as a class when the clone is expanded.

CDR3aa: CASSMEDRDLQETQYF
CDR3nt: TGTGCCAGTAGTATGGAAGACAGGGACTTACAAGAGACCCAGTACTTC
abundance: -
v_gene: TRBV19
j_gene: TRBJ2-5
d_gene: -

CDR3aa: CASSLQGESGNTIYF
CDR3nt: TGTGCCAGCAGTTTACAGGGAGAATCTGGAAACACCATATATTTT
abundance: many
v_gene: TRBV6-5
j_gene: TRBJ1-3
d_gene: -

CDR3aa: CARDRFNEQFF
CDR3nt: TGTGCTAGGGACAGATTCAATGAGCAGTTCTTC
abundance: -
v_gene: TRBV2
j_gene: TRBJ2-1
d_gene: TRBD1

CDR3aa: CASSRRFPPRFAGGNEQFF
CDR3nt: TGTGCCAGCAGTCGGAGGTTTCCCCCCCGCTTTGCGGGGGGGAATGAGCAGTTCTTC
abundance: -
v_gene: TRBV6-4
j_gene: TRBJ2-1
d_gene: TRBD2

CDR3aa: CASSLRDGYSNQPQHF
CDR3nt: TGTGCCAGCAGTCTCCGGGACGGATATAGCAATCAGCCCCAGCATTTT
abundance: few
v_gene: TRBV28
j_gene: TRBJ1-5
d_gene: -

CDR3aa: CASSYTGNYGYTF
CDR3nt: TGTGCCAGCAGTTACACAGGGAACTATGGCTACACCTTC
abundance: many
v_gene: TRBV6-2/TRBV6-3
j_gene: TRBJ1-2
d_gene: -

CDR3aa: CSARHDANTGELFF
CDR3nt: TGCAGTGCGAGACACGACGCGAACACCGGGGAGCTGTTTTTT
abundance: many
v_gene: TRBV20-1
j_gene: TRBJ2-2
d_gene: -

CDR3aa: CATSAGQDSNYGYTF
CDR3nt: TGTGCCACCAGTGCGGGACAGGACAGTAACTATGGCTACACCTTC
abundance: -
v_gene: TRBV24-1
j_gene: TRBJ1-2
d_gene: TRBD1

CDR3aa: CASSGGGGKVGTNEKLFF
CDR3nt: TGTGCCAGCAGCGGCGGTGGGGGGAAAGTGGGAACTAATGAAAAACTGTTTTTT
abundance: -
v_gene: TRBV5-6
j_gene: TRBJ1-4
d_gene: -

CDR3aa: CSARKGRDRGPYEQYF
CDR3nt: TGCAGTGCTAGAAAGGGGCGGGACAGGGGACCCTACGAGCAGTACTTC
abundance: -
v_gene: TRBV20-1
j_gene: TRBJ2-7
d_gene: TRBD1

CDR3aa: CASSSSSGGAGETQYF
CDR3nt: TGTGCCAGCAGCTCCTCTAGCGGGGGGGCCGGGGAGACCCAGTACTTC
abundance: -
v_gene: TRBV5-6
j_gene: TRBJ2-5
d_gene: TRBD2

CDR3aa: CASSLEAREGYTF
CDR3nt: TGCGCCAGCAGCTTGGAGGCAAGGGAGGGCTACACCTTC
abundance: many
v_gene: TRBV5-1
j_gene: TRBJ1-2
d_gene: -

CDR3aa: CASSPRGDTIYF
CDR3nt: TGTGCCAGCAGCCCCAGGGGAGACACCATATATTTT
abundance: -
v_gene: TRBV3-1
j_gene: TRBJ1-3
d_gene: -

CDR3aa: CASSPGQGNTDTQYF
CDR3nt: TGCGCCAGCAGCCCGGGACAGGGAAACACAGATACGCAGTATTTT
abundance: many
v_gene: TRBV5-1
j_gene: TRBJ2-3
d_gene: TRBD1

CDR3aa: CASSLGVLAGKDTEYF
CDR3nt: TGTGCCAGCAGCTTAGGGGTACTAGCGGGTAAAGATACCGAGTACTTC
abundance: -
v_gene: TRBV7-8
j_gene: TRBJ2-5
d_gene: TRBD2

CDR3aa: CASSVGQPPNDATNEKLFF
CDR3nt: TGTGCCAGCAGCGTAGGACAACCGCCCAACGATGCAACTAATGAAAAACTGTTTTTT
abundance: many
v_gene: TRBV9
j_gene: TRBJ1-4
d_gene: -

CDR3aa: CASSPIQGTSPLHF
CDR3nt: TGTGCCAGCTCACCTATACAGGGTACCTCACCCCTCCACTTT
abundance: many
v_gene: TRBV18
j_gene: TRBJ1-6
d_gene: -

CDR3aa: CASSLAASGGPPNRDTQYF
CDR3nt: TGCGCCAGCAGCTTGGCGGCTAGCGGGGGGCCGCCCAATCGGGATACGCAGTATTTT
abundance: many
v_gene: TRBV5-1
j_gene: TRBJ2-3
d_gene: TRBD2

CDR3aa: CASSQRSTGSSYEQYF
CDR3nt: TGTGCCAGCAGCCAACGGTCCACCGGTAGCTCCTACGAGCAGTACTTC
abundance: many
v_gene: TRBV3-1
j_gene: TRBJ2-7
d_gene: -

CDR3aa: CASSFGTGVTGELFF
CDR3nt: TGTGCCAGCAGCTTTGGGACAGGAGTCACCGGGGAGCTGTTTTTT
abundance: many
v_gene: TRBV5-4
j_gene: TRBJ2-2
d_gene: TRBD1

CDR3aa: CASRRDVRGSGYTF
CDR3nt: TGTGCCAGCAGACGGGATGTCCGGGGTTCTGGCTACACCTTC
abundance: many
v_gene: TRBV12-3/TRBV12-4
j_gene: TRBJ1-2
d_gene: -

CDR3aa: CASSFGGGPGETQYF
CDR3nt: TGTGCCAGCAGCTTTGGAGGGGGACCTGGGGAGACCCAGTACTTC
abundance: -
v_gene: TRBV7-3
j_gene: TRBJ2-5
d_gene: -